A selection of T cell receptor beta chains follows, all from one sample in a study of CD8+ T cells in alopecia areata. Clones were read by immunoSEQ multiplex PCR, and TCRdb kept only the in-frame ones, dropping some. In the table there are 200,000 or so clones, roughly 60% of which are singletons. The specimen comprised CD4+ T cells sorted from blood, sampled at week 24, from a patient treated with tofacitinib. Every receptor here comes from a human donor with alopecia areata. CDR3s leave out the opening cysteine and the closing phenylalanine or tryptophan. A D gene is named only where the DNA matches it firmly.

>12|-|TRBJ2-5|TRBV7-2
AGRGGPSQETQY
>12|TRBD1|TRBJ2-7|TRBV2
ASSAGTGPYEQY
>11|TRBD2|TRBJ2-7|TRBV27
ASTLPGGEKQY
>13|TRBD2|TRBJ2-2|TRBV2
ASTLAGVVTGELF
>12|-|TRBJ2-4|TRBV5-4
ASSPDGAKNIQY
>14|-|TRBJ1-5|TRBV6-5
ASSWTGILGNQPQH
>14|-|TRBJ1-2|TRBV25-1
ASSEGGRWVNYGYT
>12|TRBD1|TRBJ1-2|TRBV9
ASSVAQGAEGYT
>16|TRBD1|TRBJ1-5|TRBV23-1
ASSQAGQGAGNLQPQH
>12|-|TRBJ1-4|TRBV30
AWAEGTGFEKLF
>12|TRBD2|TRBJ2-1|TRBV6-5
ASSSLAGGNEQF
>10|-|TRBJ2-7|TRBV5-1
ASSSPRNEQY
>16|TRBD2|TRBJ2-5|TRBV9
ASSVAASGGQQTETQY
>10|TRBD2|TRBJ2-7|TRBV18
ASSVAGDEQY
>11|-|TRBJ1-2|TRBV27
ASSFKANYGYT
>14|-|TRBJ1-2|TRBV28
ASSLSSAGRSYGYT
>11|-|TRBJ1-4|TRBV29-1
SVESGSNEKLF
>10|-|TRBJ2-7|TRBV28
ASKRGSYEQY
>9|-|TRBJ1-1|TRBV5-4
ASSSPTEAF
>11|-|TRBJ2-5|TRBV5-4
ASSPGGRETQY
>10|-|TRBJ2-1|TRBV10-3
AISLGVYEQF
>17|TRBD1|TRBJ2-5|TRBV18
ASSPLHRIRDRELETQY
>14|-|TRBJ1-3|TRBV18
ASSTLDSTSGNTIY
>9|-|TRBJ2-7|TRBV29-1
SAAVGGEQY
>16|TRBD2|TRBJ2-1|TRBV29-1
SVFAGTSGRASYNEQF
>18|-|TRBJ2-6|TRBV12-2
ASRLGAGTSKTSGANVLT
>12|TRBD1|TRBJ1-2|TRBV6-5
ASSSGQGSFGYT
>12|-|TRBJ1-2|TRBV9
ASSVAALNYGYT
>13|-|TRBJ2-4|TRBV15
ATSRGGIAKNIQY
>13|-|TRBJ2-1|TRBV4-3
ASSQSPGPGNEQF
>11|-|TRBJ2-6|TRBV9
ASSRAGANVLT
>14|TRBD1|TRBJ2-3|TRBV5-6
ASSLDGTGGPDTQY
>11|-|TRBJ2-3|TRBV15
ATSRASTDTQY
>11|-|TRBJ2-7|TRBV19
ASSMSGLYEQY
>13|TRBD1|TRBJ1-2|TRBV4-1
ASSLTAQGDYGYT
>11|TRBD2|TRBJ2-2|TRBV30
AWRRGGAGELF
>14|-|TRBJ2-2|TRBV9
ASSVVAGAGAGELF
>16|-|TRBJ2-7|TRBV28
ASSSPTKTAWSSYEQY
>10|-|TRBJ2-5|TRBV29-1
SGKGHQETQY
>12|TRBD2|TRBJ2-3|TRBV7-2
ASSISGSGDTQY
>13|-|TRBJ2-7|TRBV28
ASSGGLGAWYEQY
>17|TRBD1|TRBJ1-2|TRBV4-1
ASSQDGSLTGGTLYGYT
>13|TRBD2|TRBJ2-5|TRBV7-2
ASSLTAGGPETQY
>12|-|TRBJ1-5|TRBV18
ASSPTTGNQPQH
>11|-|TRBJ2-5|TRBV11-2
ASAIDRQETQY
>12|-|TRBJ1-2|TRBV18
ASSGLKEDYGYT
>12|-|TRBJ1-6|TRBV2
ASSESVSGSPLH
>15|-|TRBJ1-3|TRBV4-3
ASSQDISQNSGNTIY
>12|-|TRBJ2-3|TRBV2
ASREGPAVDTQY